This T cell receptor beta chain was profiled in a study of blood T cell repertoires in COVID-19. The CDR3 is 15 residues long. Germline V gene data show CDR1 as SGHAT and CDR2 as FQNNGV. Regarding this clone: One end of the junction is discordant with germline, which a read error may explain.

Repertoires were generated with immunoSEQ multiplex PCR, while TCRdb's copy carries only in-frame clones and drops some. The top ten hold 15% to 20% of the sample, which has 60,000 to 65,000 clones, roughly 80% seen once. The source of this sequence is a man aged 55-75 years with acute or convalescent COVID-19. V usage is TRBV11-2 and J usage is TRBJ1-2, with D perhaps matching TRBD1 (6 bases). The material sequenced was peripheral blood. CDR3 in DNA: TGTGCCAGCAGCCTAGAGTTAGGGGGAGTCTATGGCTACACCTTC. This gives the protein CASSLELGGVYGYTF. The full variable domain, in which reference TRBV11-2 and TRBJ1-2 provide the parts outside the CDR3, is EAGVAQSPRYKIIEKRQSVAFWCNPISGHATLYWYQQILGQGPKLLIQFQNNGVVDDSQLPKDRFSAERLKGVDSTLKIQPAKLEDSAVYLCASSLELGGVYGYTFGSGTRLTVV.